Below are 7 T cell receptor beta chains sequenced from a single sample in a study of response to subunit inactivated influenza vaccine. MiXCR, run by TCRdb on the RT-PCR reads, gives a single entry per CDR3 protein. The sample yields about 570,000 distinct CDR3 sequences, about 11% seen once. The same sample was also studied in work on T cells expressing NK-cell markers. According to that study: For TCR beta, cDNA was produced by 5'RACE template switching with UMIs.

The source was PBMCs from blood, collected on the day of vaccination. The receptors here all came from a man aged 50 to 60 who received an inactivated influenza vaccine.

This clonotype was detected a few times. The genes are TRBV12-3 or TRBV12-4 and TRBJ2-1; TRBD1 aligns across 7 bases. The CDR3 has 14 amino acids. With 5 bases clipped from V and 5 bases from J, the junction kept 6 bases outside the gene matches. The CDR3 reads CASSARDSHNEQFF. In nucleotides, the CDR3 is TGTGCCAGCAGTGCCAGGGACAGCCACAATGAGCAGTTCTTC.

The gene calls are TRBV28 and TRBJ1-4, with D unresolved. Deletions cut 5 bases from V and 13 bases from J, with 17 bases between. Germline V gene data show CDR1 as MDHEN and CDR2 as SYDVKM. The CDR3 spans 13 residues. This chain's CDR3 is CASSLLPGIGLFF. In DNA form, the CDR3 reads TGTGCCAGCAGTCTCCTTCCGGGTATAGGACTGTTTTTT.

This clonotype was recorded a few times. The chain employs TRBV6-1 and TRBJ1-2; D call uncertain. The CDR3 has 15 residues. Germline V CDR1 and CDR2: MNHNS, SASEGT. V was shortened by 8 bases and J by 4 bases, with 20 bases between the two germline ends. The CDR3 nucleotides read TGTGCCAGCGCCAAGGCCCGGGCGGTGATCTATGGCTACACCTTC. Its translation is CASAKARAVIYGYTF.

J is TRBJ2-7 and V is TRBV20-1, with 9 bases fitting TRBD1. J gave up 2 bases and V 5 bases, and 4 bases lay outside the gene matches. Per the germline V gene, CDR1 is DFQATT and CDR2 is SNEGSKA (reference sequence). This CDR3 comprises 13 residues. The CDR3 is CSASTGGTYEQYF. CDR3 coding DNA: TGCAGTGCTTCGACAGGGGGAACCTACGAGCAGTACTTC.

This clonotype was counted between two and nine times. V gene TRBV20-1 combines with J gene TRBJ2-1; TRBD2 might be the D (5 bases). V shed 4 bases and J shed 2 bases, with 18 bases lying between them. From germline, CDR1 is DFQATT and CDR2 SNEGSKA (reference sequence). The CDR3 covers 16 residues. The CDR3 DNA follows: TGCAGTGCTATCGATGGCCAACGGAGGACCTACAATGAGCAGTTCTTC. As protein: CSAIDGQRRTYNEQFF.

This clonotype was found a few times. A much larger clonotype is one base distant, so this may be a read error. The rearrangement links TRBV4-2 to TRBJ2-6; D might be TRBD2 (5 bases). The CDR3 is 15 residues long. The germline V gene encodes CDR1 LGHNA and CDR2 YNFKEQ. DNA for the CDR3: TGTGTCAGCAGCCAAGAGCTAGCTAGGGCCAACGTCCTGACTTTC. Its protein product is CVSSQELARANVLTF.

This clonotype was picked up a small number of times. V is TRBV20-1 and J is TRBJ2-5, with TRBD2 identical over 11 bases. The CDR3 runs to 14 residues. The trim removed 3 bases at V and 5 bases at J, leaving 5 bases unmatched. Germline lookup yields CDR1 DFQATT and CDR2 SNEGSKA (reference sequence). CDR3 DNA: TGCAGTGCTAGGGCGACTAGCGGGGTGGAGACCCAGTACTTC. Its protein is CSARATSGVETQYF.